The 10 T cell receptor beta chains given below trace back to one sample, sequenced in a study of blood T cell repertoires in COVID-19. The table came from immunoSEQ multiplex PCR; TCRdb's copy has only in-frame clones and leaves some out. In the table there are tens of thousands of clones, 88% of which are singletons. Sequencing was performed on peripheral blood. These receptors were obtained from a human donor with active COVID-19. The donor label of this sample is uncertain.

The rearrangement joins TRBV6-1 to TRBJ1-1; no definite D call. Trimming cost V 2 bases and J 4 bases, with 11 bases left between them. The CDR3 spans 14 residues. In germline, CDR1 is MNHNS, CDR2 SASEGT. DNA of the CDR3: TGTGCCAGCAGTGAAACCCGGGGTAGCACTGAAGCTTTCTTT. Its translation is CASSETRGSTEAFF.

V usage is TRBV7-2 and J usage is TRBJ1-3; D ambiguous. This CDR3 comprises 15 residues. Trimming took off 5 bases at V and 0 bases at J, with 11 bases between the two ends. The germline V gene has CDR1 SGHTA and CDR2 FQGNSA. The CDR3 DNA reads TGTGCCAGCAGCCTCACGAGCGGCTCTGGAAACACCATATATTTT. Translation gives CASSLTSGSGNTIYF.

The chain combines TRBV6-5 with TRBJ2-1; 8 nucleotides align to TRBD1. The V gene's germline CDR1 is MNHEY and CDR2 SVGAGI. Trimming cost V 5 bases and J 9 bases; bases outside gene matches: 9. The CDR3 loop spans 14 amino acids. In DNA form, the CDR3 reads TGTGCCAGCAGTCCCGGGACAGGAATCGGTGAGCAGTTCTTC. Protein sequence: CASSPGTGIGEQFF.

CDR3 sequence: CATSRDLAGGPRFF. The CDR3 bases are TGTGCCACCAGCAGAGATCTAGCGGGGGGGCCACGGTTCTTC. The chain links TRBV15 to TRBJ2-1; TRBD2 agrees at 12 bases. The germline gives CDR1 LNHNV, CDR2 YYDKDF (reference sequence). The CDR3 length is 14 residues. J lost 15 bases, V lost 0 bases, and 6 bases had no gene match. Using reference TRBV15 and TRBJ2-1 for the parts outside the CDR3, the full variable domain is DAMVIQNPRYQVTQFGKPVTLSCSQTLNHNVMYWYQQKSSQAPKLLFHYYDKDFNNEADTPDNFQSRRPNTSFCFLDIRSPGLGDTAMYLCATSRDLAGGPRFFGPGTRLTVL.

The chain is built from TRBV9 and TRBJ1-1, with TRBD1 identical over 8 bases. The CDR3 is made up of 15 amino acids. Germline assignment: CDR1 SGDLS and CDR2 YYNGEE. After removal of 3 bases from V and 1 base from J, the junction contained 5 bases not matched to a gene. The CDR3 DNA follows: TGTGCCAGCAGCGGACGACAGGGGTGGAACACTGAAGCTTTCTTT. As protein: CASSGRQGWNTEAFF.

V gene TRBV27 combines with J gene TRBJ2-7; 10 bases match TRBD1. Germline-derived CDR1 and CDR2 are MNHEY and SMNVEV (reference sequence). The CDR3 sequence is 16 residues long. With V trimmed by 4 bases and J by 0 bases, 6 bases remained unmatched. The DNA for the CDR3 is TGTGCCAGCAGTTCCGTCCGGACAGGGGGCTCCTACGAGCAGTACTTC. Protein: CASSSVRTGGSYEQYF.

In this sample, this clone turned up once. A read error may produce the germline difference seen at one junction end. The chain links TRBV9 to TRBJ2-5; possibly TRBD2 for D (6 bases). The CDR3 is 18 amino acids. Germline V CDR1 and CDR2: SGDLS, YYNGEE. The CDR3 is CARSVGLLGGAAQETQYF. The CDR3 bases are TGTGCCCGCAGCGTCGGGTTACTGGGCGGGGCCGCCCAAGAGACCCAGTACTTC. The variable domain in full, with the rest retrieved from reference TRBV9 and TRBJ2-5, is DSGVTQTPKHLITATGQRVTLRCSPRSGDLSVYWYQQSLDQGLQFLIQYYNGEERAKGNILERFSAQQFPDLHSELNLSSLELGDSALYFCARSVGLLGGAAQETQYFGPGTRLLVL.

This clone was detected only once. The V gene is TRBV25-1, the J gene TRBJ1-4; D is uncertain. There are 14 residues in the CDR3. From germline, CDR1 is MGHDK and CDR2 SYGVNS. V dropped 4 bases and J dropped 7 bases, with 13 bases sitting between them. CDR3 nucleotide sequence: TGTGCCAGCAGTGGGCGCCGACCGGGTGAAAAACTGTTTTTT. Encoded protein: CASSGRRPGEKLFF.

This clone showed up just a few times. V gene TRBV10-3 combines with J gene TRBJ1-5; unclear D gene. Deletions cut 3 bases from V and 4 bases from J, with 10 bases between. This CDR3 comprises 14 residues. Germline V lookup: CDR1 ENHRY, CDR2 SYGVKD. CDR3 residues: CAISDRGSNQPQHF. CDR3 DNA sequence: TGTGCCATCAGTGACCGGGGATCAAATCAGCCCCAGCATTTT.

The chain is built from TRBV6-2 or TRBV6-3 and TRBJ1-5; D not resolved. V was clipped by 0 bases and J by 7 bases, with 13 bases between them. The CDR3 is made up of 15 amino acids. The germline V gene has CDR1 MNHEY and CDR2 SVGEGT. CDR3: CASSYSEMTPQPQHF. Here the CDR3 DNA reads TGTGCCAGCAGTTACTCGGAGATGACGCCCCAGCCCCAGCATTTT.